This T cell receptor (beta chain) was sequenced for a study of shared clonotypes between healthy human individuals. The method was immunoSEQ multiplex PCR; TCRdb's version includes in-frame clones alone and lacks a portion of them. The table shows some 2.1 million clones, with around 93% occurring only once. The naive CD8 population came from CD45RO-negative cells selected for CCR7, without terminally differentiated effector memory CD45RA+ cells. CDR3 size: 14 residues. Germline V gene sequence: CDR1 SEHNR, CDR2 FQNEAQ (reference sequence). V was clipped by 7 bases and J by 0 bases, with 10 bases between them.

The chain carries TRBV7-9 and TRBJ1-3; D is ambiguous. This sequence was found in a young man in good health. Some clones in this sample may be carry-over from other donors' samples. Sequencing was done on a sample of naive CD8+ T cells from PBMCs. DNA for the CDR3: TGTGCCAGCACCCACTTAAGCTCTGGAAACACCATATATTTT. It codes for CASTHLSSGNTIYF.